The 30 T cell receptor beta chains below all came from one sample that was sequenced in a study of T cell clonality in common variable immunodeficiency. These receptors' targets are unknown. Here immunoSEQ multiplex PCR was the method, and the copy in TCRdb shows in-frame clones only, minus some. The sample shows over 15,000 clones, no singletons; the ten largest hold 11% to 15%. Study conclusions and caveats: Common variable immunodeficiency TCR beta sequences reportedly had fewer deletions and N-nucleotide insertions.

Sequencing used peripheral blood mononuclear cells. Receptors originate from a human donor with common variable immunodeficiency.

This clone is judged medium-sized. CDR3 bases read: TGTGCCAGCAGTGCGCGGAGACAGTCCGACTCCTACGAG. Protein sequence: CASSARRQSDSYE. The CDR3 as a whole reads CASSARRQSDSYEQYF. V is TRBV6-4 and J is TRBJ2-7; D may be TRBD1 (5 bases). The DNA ends 3 residues before the CDR3 does, and the rest of the CDR3 is filled in from the germline J gene. Looked up from germline, CDR1 is MRHNA and CDR2 is SNTAGT. V dropped 4 bases and J dropped 0 bases, with 16 bases sitting between them. The CDR3 has 16 residues.

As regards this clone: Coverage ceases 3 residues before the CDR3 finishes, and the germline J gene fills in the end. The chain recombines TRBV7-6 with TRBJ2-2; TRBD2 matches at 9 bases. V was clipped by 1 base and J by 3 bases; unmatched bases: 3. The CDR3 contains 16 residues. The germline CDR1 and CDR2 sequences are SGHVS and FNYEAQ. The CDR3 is CASSLEASGDTGELFF. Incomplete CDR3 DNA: TGTGCCAGCAGCTTAGAGGCTAGCGGGGACACCGGGGAG.

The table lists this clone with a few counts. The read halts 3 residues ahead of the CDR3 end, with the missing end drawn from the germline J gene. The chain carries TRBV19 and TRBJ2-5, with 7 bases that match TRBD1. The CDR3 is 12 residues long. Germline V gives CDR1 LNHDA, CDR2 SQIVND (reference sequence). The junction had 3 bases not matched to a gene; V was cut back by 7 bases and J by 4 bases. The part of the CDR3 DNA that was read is TGTGCCAGTAAGGGGGCGGGAGAGACC. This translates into CASKGAGET. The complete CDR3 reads CASKGAGETQYF.

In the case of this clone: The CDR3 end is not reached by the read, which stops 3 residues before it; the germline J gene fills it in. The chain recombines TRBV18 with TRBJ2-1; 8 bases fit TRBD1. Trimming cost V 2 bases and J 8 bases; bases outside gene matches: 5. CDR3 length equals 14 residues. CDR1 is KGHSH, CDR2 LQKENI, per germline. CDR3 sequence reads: CASSPVAGGDEQFF. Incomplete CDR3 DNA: TGTGCCAGCTCACCAGTCGCAGGGGGCGATGAG.

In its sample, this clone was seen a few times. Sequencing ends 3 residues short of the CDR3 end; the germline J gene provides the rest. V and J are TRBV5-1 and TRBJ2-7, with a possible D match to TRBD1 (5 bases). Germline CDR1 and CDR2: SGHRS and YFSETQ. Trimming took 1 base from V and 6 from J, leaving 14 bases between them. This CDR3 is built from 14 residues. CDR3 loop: CASSLLRAKSEQYF. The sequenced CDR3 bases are TGCGCCAGCAGCTTGCTCAGGGCTAAGAGCGAG.

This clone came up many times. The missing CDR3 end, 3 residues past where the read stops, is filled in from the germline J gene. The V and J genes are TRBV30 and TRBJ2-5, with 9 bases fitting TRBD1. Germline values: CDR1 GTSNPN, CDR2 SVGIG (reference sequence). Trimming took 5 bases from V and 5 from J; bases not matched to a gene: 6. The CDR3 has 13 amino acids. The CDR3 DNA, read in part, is TGTGCCTGGCAGGGACAGGGATTTGAGACC. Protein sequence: CAWQGQGFET. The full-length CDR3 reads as CAWQGQGFETQYF.

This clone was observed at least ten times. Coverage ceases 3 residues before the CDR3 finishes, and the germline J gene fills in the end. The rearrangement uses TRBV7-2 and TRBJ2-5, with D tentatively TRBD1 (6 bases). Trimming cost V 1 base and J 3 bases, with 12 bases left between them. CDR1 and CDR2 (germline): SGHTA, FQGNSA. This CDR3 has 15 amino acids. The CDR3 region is CASSLGYWTEETQYF. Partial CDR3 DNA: TGTGCCAGCAGCTTAGGATACTGGACAGAAGAGACC.

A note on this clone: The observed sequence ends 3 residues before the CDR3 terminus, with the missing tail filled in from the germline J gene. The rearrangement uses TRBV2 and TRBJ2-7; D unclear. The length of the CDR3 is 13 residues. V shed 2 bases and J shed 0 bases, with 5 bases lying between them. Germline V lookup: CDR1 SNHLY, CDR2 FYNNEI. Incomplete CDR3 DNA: TGTGCCAGCAGTGAAACATTCTCCTACGAG. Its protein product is CASSETFSYE. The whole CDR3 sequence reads CASSETFSYEQYF.

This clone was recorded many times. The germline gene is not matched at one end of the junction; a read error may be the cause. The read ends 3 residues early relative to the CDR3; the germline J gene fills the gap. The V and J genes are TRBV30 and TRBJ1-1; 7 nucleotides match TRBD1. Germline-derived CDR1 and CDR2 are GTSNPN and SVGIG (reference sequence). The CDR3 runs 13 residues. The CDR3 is CAWSVQGNSEAFF. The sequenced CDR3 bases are TGTGCCTGGAGTGTACAGGGGAACTCTGAA.

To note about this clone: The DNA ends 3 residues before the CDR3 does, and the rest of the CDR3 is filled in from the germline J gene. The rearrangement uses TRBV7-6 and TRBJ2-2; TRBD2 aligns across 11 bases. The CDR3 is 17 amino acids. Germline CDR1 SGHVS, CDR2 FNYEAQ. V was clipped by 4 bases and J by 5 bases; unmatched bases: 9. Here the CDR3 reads CASSSRVAGGPTGELFF. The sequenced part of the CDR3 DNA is TGTGCCAGCAGCTCTCGGGTAGCGGGGGGGCCGACCGGGGAG.

The sequenced CDR3 bases are TGTGCCAGTAGTAAAGGCCAGGGTGCTGGGGCCAACGTC. This sequence encodes CASSKGQGAGANV. The complete CDR3 reads CASSKGQGAGANVLTF. V and J are TRBV19 and TRBJ2-6, with TRBD1 as a possible D gene (5 bases). The observed sequence ends 3 residues before the CDR3 terminus, with the missing tail filled in from the germline J gene. In germline, CDR1 is LNHDA, CDR2 SQIVND (reference sequence). V lost 4 bases and J lost 2, with 12 bases in between. This CDR3 has 16 residues.

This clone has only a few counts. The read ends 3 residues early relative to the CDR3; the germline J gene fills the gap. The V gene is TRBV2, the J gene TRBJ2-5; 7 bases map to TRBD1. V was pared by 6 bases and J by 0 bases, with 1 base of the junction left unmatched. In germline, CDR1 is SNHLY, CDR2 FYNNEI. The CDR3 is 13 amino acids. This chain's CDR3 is CASRTGYQETQYF. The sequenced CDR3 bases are TGTGCCAGCAGGACAGGGTACCAAGAGACC.

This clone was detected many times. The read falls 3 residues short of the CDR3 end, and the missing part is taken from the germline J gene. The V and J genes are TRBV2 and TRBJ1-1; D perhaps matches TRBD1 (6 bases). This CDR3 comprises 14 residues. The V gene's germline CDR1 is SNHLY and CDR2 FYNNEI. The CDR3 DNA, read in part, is TGTGCCAGCAGTGAGGAACAGGGTGATCTTTGC. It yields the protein CASSEEQGDLC. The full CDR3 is CASSEEQGDLCAFF.

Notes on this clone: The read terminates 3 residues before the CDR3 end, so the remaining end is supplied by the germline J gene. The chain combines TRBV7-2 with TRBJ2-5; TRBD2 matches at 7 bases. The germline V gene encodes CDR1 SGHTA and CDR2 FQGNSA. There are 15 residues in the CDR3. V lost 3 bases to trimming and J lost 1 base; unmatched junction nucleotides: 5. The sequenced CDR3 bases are TGTGCCAGCAGCTTTGGGGGGGTGGGCCAAGAGACC. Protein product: CASSFGGVGQET. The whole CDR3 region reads CASSFGGVGQETQYF.

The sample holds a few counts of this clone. CDR3 DNA, as far as it was read: TGTGCCAGCAGCTCGCTCCGGCCGGGACAGGCCTACGAG. This codes for CASSSLRPGQAYE. In full, the CDR3 reads CASSSLRPGQAYEQYF. V gene TRBV7-6 combines with J gene TRBJ2-7; 8 nucleotides align to TRBD1. The read comes to an end 3 residues before the CDR3 does, leaving the germline J gene to fill in the end. This CDR3 spans 16 amino acids. Germline loops: CDR1 SGHVS, CDR2 FNYEAQ. Unmatched junction bases numbered 10, after V lost 4 bases and J lost 2 bases. Combining the CDR3 with reference TRBV7-6 and TRBJ2-7 gives the whole variable domain GAGVSQSPRYKVTKRGQDVALRCDPISGHVSLYWYRQALGQGPEFLTYFNYEAQQDKSGLPNDRFSAERPEGSISTLTIQRTEQRDSAMYRCASSSLRPGQAYEQYFGPGTRLTVT.

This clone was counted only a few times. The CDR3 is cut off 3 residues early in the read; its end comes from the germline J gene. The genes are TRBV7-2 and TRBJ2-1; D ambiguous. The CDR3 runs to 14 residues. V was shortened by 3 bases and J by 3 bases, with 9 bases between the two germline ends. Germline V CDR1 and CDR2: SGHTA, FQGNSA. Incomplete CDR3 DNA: TGTGCCAGCAGCTTGCGGCTTCTCTACAATGAG. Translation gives CASSLRLLYNE. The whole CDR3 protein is CASSLRLLYNEQFF.

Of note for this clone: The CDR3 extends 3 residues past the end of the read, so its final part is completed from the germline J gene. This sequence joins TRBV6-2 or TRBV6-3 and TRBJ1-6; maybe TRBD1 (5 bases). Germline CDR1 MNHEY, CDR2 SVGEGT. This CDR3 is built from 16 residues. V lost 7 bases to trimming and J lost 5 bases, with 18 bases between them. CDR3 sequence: CASTWTHSRNNSPLHF. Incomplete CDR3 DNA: TGTGCCAGCACCTGGACACACTCCAGGAATAATTCACCC.

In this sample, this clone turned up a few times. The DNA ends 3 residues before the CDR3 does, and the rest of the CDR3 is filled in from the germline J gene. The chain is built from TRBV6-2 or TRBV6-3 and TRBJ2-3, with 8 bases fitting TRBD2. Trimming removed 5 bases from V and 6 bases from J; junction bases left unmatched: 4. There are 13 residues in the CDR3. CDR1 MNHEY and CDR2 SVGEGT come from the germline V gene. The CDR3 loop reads CASSPREGDTQYF. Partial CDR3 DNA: TGTGCCAGCAGTCCTCGGGAGGGGGATACG.

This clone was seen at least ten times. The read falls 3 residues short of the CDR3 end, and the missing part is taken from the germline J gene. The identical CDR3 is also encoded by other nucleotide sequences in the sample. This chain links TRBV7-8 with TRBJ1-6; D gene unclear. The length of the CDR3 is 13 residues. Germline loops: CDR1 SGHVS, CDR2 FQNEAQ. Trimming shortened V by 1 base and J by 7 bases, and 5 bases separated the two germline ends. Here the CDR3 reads CASSLDTNSPLHF. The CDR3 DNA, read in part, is TGTGCCAGCAGCTTAGACACCAATTCACCC. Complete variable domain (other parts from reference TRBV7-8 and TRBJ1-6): GAGVSQSPRYKVAKRGQDVALRCDPISGHVSLFWYQQALGQGPEFLTYFQNEAQLDKSGLPSDRFFAERPEGSVSTLKIQRTQQEDSAVYLCASSLDTNSPLHFGNGTRLTVT.

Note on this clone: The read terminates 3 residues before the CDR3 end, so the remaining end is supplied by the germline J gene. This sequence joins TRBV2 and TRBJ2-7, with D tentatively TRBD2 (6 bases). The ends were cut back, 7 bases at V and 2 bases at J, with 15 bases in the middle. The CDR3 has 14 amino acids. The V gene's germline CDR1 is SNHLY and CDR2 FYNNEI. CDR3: CASKDGRGTYEQYF. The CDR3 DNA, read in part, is TGTGCCAGCAAAGATGGGCGGGGTACCTACGAG.

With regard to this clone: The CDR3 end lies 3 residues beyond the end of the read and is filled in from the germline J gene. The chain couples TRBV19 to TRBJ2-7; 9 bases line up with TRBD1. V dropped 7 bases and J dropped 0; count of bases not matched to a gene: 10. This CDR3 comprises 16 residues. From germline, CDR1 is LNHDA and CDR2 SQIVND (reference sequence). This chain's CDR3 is CASTDPRDRDSYEQYF. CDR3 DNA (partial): TGTGCCAGTACAGACCCTCGGGACAGGGACTCCTACGAG.

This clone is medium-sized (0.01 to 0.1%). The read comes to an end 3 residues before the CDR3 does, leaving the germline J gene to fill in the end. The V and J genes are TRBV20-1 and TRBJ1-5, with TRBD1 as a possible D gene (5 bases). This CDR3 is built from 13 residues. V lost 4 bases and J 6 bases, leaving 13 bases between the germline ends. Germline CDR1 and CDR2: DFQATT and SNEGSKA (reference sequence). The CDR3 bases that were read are TGCAGTGCTATTAGAAGGGGAAGTCAGCCC. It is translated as CSAIRRGSQP. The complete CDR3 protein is CSAIRRGSQPQHF.

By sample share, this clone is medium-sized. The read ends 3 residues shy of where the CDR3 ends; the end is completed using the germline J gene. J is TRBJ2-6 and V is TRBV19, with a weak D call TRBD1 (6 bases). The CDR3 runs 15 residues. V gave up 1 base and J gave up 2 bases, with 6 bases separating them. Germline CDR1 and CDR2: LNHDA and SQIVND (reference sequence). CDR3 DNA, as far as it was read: TGTGCCAGTAGTATAGCAGGGGCTGGGGCCAACGTC. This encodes CASSIAGAGANV. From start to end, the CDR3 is CASSIAGAGANVLTF.

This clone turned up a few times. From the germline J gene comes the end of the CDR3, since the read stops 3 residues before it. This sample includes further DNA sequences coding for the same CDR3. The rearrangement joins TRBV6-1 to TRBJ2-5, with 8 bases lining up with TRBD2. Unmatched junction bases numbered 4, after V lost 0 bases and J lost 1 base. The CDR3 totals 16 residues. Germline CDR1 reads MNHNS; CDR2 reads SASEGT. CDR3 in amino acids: CASSEALTSGQETQYF. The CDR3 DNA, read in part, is TGTGCCAGCAGTGAAGCGCTAACTAGCGGCCAAGAGACC.

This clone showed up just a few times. The CDR3 spells CASSHDRGKETQYF. Partial CDR3 DNA: TGTGCCAGCAGCCACGACAGGGGGAAAGAGACC. V and J are TRBV7-2 and TRBJ2-5; 9 bases are a match to TRBD1. The read halts 3 residues ahead of the CDR3 end, with the missing end drawn from the germline J gene. Germline V gene data show CDR1 as SGHTA and CDR2 as FQGNSA. CDR3 size: 14 residues. Trimming removed 5 bases from V and 3 bases from J; junction bases left unmatched: 4.

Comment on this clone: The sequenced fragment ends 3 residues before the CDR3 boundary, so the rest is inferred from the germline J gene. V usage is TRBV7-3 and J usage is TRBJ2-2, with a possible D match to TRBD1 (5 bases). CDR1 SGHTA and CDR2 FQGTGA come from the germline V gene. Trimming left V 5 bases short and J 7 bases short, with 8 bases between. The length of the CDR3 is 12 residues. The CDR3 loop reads CASSQGIGELFF. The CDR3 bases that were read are TGTGCCAGCAGCCAGGGAATCGGGGAG.

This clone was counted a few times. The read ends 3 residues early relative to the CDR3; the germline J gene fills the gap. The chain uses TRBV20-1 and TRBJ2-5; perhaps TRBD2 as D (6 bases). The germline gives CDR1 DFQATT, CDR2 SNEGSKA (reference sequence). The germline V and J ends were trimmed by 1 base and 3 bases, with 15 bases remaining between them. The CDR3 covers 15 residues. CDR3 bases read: TGCAGTGCTAGAGTTTTCGGGGGTAGAGAAGAGACC. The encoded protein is CSARVFGGREET. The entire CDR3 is CSARVFGGREETQYF.

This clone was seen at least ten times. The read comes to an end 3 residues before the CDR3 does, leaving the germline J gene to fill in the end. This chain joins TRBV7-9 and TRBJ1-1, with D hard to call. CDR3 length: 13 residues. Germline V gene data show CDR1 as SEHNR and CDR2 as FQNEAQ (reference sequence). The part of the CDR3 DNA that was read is TGTGCCAGCAGCTTACAGGTGGGCCCAGAA. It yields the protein CASSLQVGPE. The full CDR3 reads CASSLQVGPEAFF.

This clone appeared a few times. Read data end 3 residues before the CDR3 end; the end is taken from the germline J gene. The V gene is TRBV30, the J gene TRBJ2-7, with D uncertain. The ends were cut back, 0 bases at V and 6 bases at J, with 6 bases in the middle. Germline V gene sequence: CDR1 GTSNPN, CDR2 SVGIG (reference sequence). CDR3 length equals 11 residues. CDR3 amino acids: CAWSVLSEQYF. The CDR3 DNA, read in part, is TGTGCCTGGAGTGTACTAAGCGAG.

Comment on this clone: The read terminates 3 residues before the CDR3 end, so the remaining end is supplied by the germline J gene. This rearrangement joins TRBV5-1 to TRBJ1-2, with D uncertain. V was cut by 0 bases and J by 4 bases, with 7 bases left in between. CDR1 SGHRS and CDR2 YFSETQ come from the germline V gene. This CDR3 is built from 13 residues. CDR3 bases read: TGCGCCAGCAGCTTGGATACGGGCTATGGC. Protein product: CASSLDTGYG. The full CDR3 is CASSLDTGYGYTF.